This T cell receptor beta chain was sequenced during a study of shared clonotypes between healthy human individuals. Concerning this clone: Its cognate antigen is unknown.

Using immunoSEQ multiplex PCR, the repertoire was profiled, and TCRdb retains in-frame clones only, with some absent. The data contain some 1.5 million clones, approximately 97% of them singletons. The CDR3 covers 14 residues. Trimming pared 6 bases from V and 4 bases from J, leaving 16 bases between. Per germline, CDR1 MGHDK and CDR2 SYGVNS. General observations from the study: What naive subsets generally showed was a larger estimated richness than memory subsets showed.

The clonotype comes from a young man in good health. This chain uses TRBV25-1 with TRBJ2-7, with a possible D match to TRBD2 (7 bases). The sequenced material came from naive CD4+ T cells sorted from blood. Stated subset: CD45RA+ positively selected. CDR3 bases: TGTGCCAGCAGCCAATGGGGGGGCAAGTACGAGCAGTACTTC. Its translation is CASSQWGGKYEQYF.